This TCR beta chain was obtained from a study of beta chain features in type 1 diabetes. Since all of the isolated RNA was reverse transcribed, expressed TCRB transcripts were what got sequenced. Data came from immunoSEQ multiplex PCR; TCRdb stores just in-frame clones and leaves some out. This sample carries some 250,000 clones, 27% of them seen once, and the ten largest clones take around 4%. This clone appeared many times. This clonotype originated in a man aged 30 to 39 in good health. Specimen: central memory CD4+ T cells from blood.

The CDR3 reads CASSQDPGSLGTQYF. CDR3 sequence (DNA): TGTGCCAGCAGCCAAGATCCGGGCAGCTTAGGAACCCAGTACTTC. This chain links TRBV14 with TRBJ2-5; D is unresolved. The CDR3 contains 15 residues. V lost 0 bases to trimming and J lost 8 bases, with 16 bases between them. Germline CDR1 and CDR2: SGHDN and FVKESK.